This T cell receptor (beta chain) was found in a study of blood T cell repertoires in COVID-19 (dated by TCRdb to about 2020). Turning to the overall study: Samples covering the acute and convalescent phases of COVID-19 were provided by collaborators in the United States, Italy and Spain. The prospective study material was composed of cDNA or gDNA derived from T cells, B-cell-depleted T cells, or PBMCs. The dataset comprised deeply sampled blood TCRbeta repertoires from subjects exposed to, actively infected with, or recovered from COVID-19. A freely available public database, intended as a resource for researchers studying the immune response to SARS-CoV-2, is where the repertoires were released. The samples were drawn from two sources: the first 160 participants of the ongoing ImmuneRACE study, and about 1,300 subjects contributed by 6 global collaborators. Sample metadata almost always included a de-identified subject ID, COVID-19 status, age in years and sex. Where available, HLA class I and class II types were taken from metadata supplied by the sample provider and were not determined by assay-based typing.

Remarks on this clone: Its recognized antigen is unknown. The input lacks base qualities; no much larger clone sits a single base away.

The immunoSEQ Assay, a bias-controlled multiplex PCR, was used to amplify TCRbeta CDR3 regions from genomic DNA. Under the source paper's analysis protocol: Nucleated cell counts per sample were estimated from amplification of reference gene primers within the assay. To quantify the absolute abundance of each unique TCRbeta CDR3 rearrangement, sequence reads were collapsed and filtered. Productive Simpson clonality was computed per sample as the square root of Simpson's diversity index over productive rearrangements. TCRdb's version of the immuneACCESS table is confined to in-frame rearrangements and falls short of the full clone set. An unresolved V gene accounts for under half of the shortfall where checked; the remainder is of unknown origin. The DNA gave D and trimming, while V, J and clone size come from that table. This sample lists roughly 79,000 clones; over 85% were detected once. The ten top clones hold 4.6% of the sample.

From the germline V gene, CDR1 is SGHAT and CDR2 is FQNNGV. V is shortened by 3 bases, J by 4 bases, and the region joining them spans 11 bases. The cysteine opens and the phenylalanine closes a CDR3 of 14 amino acids. Only the CDR3 portion is preserved as DNA: 42 bases, with reading frame beginning at the first base. Each collaborating institution followed its own protocols to collect whole blood in K2EDTA tubes. For TCRbeta analysis, collaborator samples were shipped as frozen whole blood, as isolated PBMCs, or as DNA extracted from either sample type. What the work shows at the level of the full study, not this receptor alone: Clinical and demographic metadata were provided uncurated, with the amount varying by source and participant.

Sequencing was performed on peripheral blood. The clonotype originates from a man aged 50 or older with active COVID-19. Recombination connected TRBV11-2 to TRBJ2-3, with TRBD2 perhaps the D gene, on 5 matching bases. Here the CDR3 is given as CASSFGLLPDTQYF. The DNA is TGTGCCAGCAGCTTCGGACTGCTGCCAGATACGCAGTATTTT.